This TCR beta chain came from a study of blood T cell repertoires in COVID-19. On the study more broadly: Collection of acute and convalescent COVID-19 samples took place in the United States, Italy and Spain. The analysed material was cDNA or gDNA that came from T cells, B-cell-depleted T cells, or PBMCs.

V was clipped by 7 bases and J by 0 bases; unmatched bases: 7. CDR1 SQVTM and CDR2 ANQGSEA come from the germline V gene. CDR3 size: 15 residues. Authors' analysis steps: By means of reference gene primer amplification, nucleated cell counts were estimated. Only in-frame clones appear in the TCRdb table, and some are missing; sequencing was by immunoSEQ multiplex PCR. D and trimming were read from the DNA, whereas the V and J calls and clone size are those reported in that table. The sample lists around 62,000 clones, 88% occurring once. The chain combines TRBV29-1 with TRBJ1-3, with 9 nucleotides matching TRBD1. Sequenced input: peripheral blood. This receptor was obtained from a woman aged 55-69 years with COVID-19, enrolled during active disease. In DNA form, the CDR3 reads TGCAGCGCCCCCGGGACAGGGAACTCTGGAAACACCATATATTTT. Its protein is CSAPGTGNSGNTIYF.